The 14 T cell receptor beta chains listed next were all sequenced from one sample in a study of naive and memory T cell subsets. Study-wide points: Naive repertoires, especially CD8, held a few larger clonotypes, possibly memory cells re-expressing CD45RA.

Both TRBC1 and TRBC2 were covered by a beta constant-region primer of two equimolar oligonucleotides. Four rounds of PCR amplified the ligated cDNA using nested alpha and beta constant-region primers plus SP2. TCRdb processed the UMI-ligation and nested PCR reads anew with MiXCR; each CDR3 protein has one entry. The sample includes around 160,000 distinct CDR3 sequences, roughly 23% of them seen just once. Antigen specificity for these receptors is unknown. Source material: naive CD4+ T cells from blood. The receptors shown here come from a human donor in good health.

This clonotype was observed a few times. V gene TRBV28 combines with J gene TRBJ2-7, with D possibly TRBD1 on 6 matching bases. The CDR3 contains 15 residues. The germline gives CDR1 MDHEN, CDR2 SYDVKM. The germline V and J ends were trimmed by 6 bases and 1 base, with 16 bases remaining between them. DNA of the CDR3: TGTGCCAGCAGCTTAGAGGACAGTTTTTCCTACGAGCAGTACTTC. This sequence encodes CASSLEDSFSYEQYF. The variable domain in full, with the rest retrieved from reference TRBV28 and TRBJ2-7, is DVKVTQSSRYLVKRTGEKVFLECVQDMDHENMFWYRQDPGLGLRLIYFSYDVKMKEKGDIPEGYSVSREKKERFSLILESASTNQTSMYLCASSLEDSFSYEQYFGPGTRLTVT.

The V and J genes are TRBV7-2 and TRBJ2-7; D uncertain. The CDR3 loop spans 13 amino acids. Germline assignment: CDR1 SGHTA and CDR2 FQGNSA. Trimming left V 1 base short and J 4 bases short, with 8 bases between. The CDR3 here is CASSLDFGYEQYF. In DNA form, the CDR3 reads TGTGCCAGCAGCTTAGACTTCGGATACGAGCAGTACTTC. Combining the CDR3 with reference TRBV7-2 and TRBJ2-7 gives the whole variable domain GAGVSQSPSNKVTEKGKDVELRCDPISGHTALYWYRQSLGQGLEFLIYFQGNSAPDKSGLPSDRFSAERTGGSVSTLTIQRTQQEDSAVYLCASSLDFGYEQYFGPGTRLTVT.

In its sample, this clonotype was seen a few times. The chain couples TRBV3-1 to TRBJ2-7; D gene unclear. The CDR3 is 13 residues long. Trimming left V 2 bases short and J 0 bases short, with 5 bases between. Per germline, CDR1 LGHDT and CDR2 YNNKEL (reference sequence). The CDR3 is CASSQSISYEQYF. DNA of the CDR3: TGTGCCAGCAGCCAATCCATCTCCTACGAGCAGTACTTC.

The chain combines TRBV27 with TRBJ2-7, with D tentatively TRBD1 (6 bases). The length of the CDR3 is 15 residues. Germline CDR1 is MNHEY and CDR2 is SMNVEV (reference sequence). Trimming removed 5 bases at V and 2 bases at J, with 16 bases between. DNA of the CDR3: TGTGCCAGCAGTCTTAGAAGGGACACCACCTACGAGCAGTACTTC. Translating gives CASSLRRDTTYEQYF.

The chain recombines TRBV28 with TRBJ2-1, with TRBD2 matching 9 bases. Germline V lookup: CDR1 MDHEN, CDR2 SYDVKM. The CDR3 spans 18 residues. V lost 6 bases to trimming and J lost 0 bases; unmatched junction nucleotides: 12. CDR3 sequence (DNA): TGTGCCAGCAGAAAGCTGGGGGGCGGGAGGGTCTCCTACAATGAGCAGTTCTTC. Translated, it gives CASRKLGGGRVSYNEQFF.

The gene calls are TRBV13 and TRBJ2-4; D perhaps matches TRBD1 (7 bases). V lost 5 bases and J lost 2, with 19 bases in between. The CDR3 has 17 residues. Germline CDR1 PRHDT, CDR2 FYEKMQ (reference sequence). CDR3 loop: CASSPPDRDLTKNIQYF. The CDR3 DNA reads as TGTGCCAGCAGCCCCCCCGACAGGGACTTGACCAAAAACATTCAGTACTTC.

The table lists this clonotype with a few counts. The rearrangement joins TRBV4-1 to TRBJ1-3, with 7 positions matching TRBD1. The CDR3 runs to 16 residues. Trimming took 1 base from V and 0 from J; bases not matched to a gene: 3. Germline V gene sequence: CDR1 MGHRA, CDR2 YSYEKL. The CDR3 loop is CASSQGRGSSGNTIYF. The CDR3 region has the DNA TGCGCCAGCAGCCAAGGCAGGGGGAGCTCTGGAAACACCATATATTTT.

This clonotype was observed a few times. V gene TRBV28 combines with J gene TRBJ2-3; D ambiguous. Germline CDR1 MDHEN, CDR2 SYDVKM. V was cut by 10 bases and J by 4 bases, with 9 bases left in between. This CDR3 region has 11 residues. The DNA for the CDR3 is TGTGCCACTGGTCGGCCAGATACGCAGTATTTT. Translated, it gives CATGRPDTQYF.

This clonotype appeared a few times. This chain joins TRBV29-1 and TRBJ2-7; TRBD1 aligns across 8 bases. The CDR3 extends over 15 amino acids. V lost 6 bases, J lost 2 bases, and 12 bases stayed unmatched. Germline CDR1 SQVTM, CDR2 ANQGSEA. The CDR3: CSVETGTGNTYEQYF. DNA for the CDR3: TGCAGCGTGGAAACCGGGACAGGTAATACCTACGAGCAGTACTTC.

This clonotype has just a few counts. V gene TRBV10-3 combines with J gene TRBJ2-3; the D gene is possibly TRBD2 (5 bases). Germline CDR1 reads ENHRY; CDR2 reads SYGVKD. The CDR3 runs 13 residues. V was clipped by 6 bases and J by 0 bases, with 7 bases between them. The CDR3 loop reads CAIRWESTDTQYF. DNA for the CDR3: TGTGCCATCAGATGGGAGAGCACAGATACGCAGTATTTT.

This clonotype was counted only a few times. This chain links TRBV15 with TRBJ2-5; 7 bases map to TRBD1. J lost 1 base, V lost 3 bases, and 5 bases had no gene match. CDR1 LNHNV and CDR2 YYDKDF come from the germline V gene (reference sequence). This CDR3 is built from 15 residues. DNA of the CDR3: TGTGCCACCAGCAGGCTCGGGGACAGCCAAGAGACCCAGTACTTC. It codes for CATSRLGDSQETQYF.

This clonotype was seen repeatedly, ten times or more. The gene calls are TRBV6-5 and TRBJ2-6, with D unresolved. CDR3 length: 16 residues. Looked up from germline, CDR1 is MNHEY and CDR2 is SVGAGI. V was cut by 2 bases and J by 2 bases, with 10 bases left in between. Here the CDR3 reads CASSYLGGAGANVLTF. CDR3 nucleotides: TGTGCCAGCAGTTACCTCGGTGGGGCTGGGGCCAACGTCCTGACTTTC.

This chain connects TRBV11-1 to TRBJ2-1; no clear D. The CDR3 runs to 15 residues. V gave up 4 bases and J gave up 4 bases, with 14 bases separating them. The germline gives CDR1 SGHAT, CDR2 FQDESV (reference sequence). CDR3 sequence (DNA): TGTGCCAGCAGCTCTCACGGTGGGGTGTACAATGAGCAGTTCTTC. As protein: CASSSHGGVYNEQFF.

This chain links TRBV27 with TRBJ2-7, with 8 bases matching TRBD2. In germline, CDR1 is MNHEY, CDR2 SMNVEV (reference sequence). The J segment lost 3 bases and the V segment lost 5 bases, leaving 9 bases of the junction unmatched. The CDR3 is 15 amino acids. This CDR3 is CASSVPGTSLYEQYF. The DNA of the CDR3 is TGTGCCAGCAGTGTCCCCGGGACTAGTCTCTACGAGCAGTACTTC.